This T cell receptor beta chain was captured by sequencing in a study of CD8 T cells in ankylosing spondylitis. Study-wide results and limits: Some motif variants had been reported before (in reactive arthritis synovial fluid and blood). Ankylosing spondylitis blood appeared to be characterized by a TCR beta motif of 7 to 9 highly homologous variants.

For this clonotype: Its antigen is unidentified.

Construction of TCR beta libraries was performed using quantitative 5'-RACE with molecular barcodes. TCRdb called the 5' RACE reads again in MiXCR, with one record for every CDR3 protein. This table has roughly 670,000 distinct CDR3 sequences, 15% to 20% appearing once. CDR3 length: 15 residues. The V gene end was trimmed by 0 bases and the J gene end by 8 bases; junction bases not matched to a gene: 4. CDR1 is SGHDN, CDR2 FVKESK, per germline. The clonotype was recovered from a male donor with ankylosing spondylitis. Sequenced input: blood, either unsorted or a sorted T cell fraction (not recorded which). The chain carries TRBV14 and TRBJ1-6, with 7 bases aligning to TRBD1. The CDR3 here is CASSQEIGGYSPLHF. CDR3 nucleotide sequence: TGTGCCAGCAGCCAAGAGATAGGGGGCTATTCACCCCTCCACTTT.